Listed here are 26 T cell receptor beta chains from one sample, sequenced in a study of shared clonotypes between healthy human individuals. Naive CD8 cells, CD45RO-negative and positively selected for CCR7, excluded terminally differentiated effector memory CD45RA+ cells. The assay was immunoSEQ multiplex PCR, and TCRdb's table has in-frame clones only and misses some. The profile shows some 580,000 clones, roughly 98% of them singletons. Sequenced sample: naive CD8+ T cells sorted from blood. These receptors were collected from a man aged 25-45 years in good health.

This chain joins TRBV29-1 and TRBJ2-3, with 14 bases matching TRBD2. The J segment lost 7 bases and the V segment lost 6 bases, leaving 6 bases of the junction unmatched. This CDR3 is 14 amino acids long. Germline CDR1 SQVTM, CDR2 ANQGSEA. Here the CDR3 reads CSVGLAGGEYTQYF. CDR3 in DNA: TGCAGCGTAGGACTAGCGGGAGGCGAATATACGCAGTATTTT.

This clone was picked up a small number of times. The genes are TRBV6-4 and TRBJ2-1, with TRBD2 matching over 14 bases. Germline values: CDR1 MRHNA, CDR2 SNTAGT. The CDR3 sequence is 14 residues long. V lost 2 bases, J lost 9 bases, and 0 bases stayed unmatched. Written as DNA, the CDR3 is TGTGCCAGCAGTGACGGGACTAGCGGGAGTGAGCAGTTCTTC. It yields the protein CASSDGTSGSEQFF.

CDR3 protein: CASSPPPARADHTDTQYF. The CDR3 coding sequence is TGTGCCAGCAGTCCACCCCCGGCTAGGGCAGACCACACAGATACGCAGTATTTT. The rearrangement links TRBV27 to TRBJ2-3; no definite D call. The germline CDR1 and CDR2 sequences are MNHEY and SMNVEV (reference sequence). This CDR3 region has 18 residues. Trimming took 5 bases from V and 2 from J, leaving 23 bases between them.

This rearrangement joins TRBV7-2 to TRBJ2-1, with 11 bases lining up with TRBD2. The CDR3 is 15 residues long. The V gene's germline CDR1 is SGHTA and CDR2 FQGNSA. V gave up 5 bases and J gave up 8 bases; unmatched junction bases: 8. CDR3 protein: CASSAGLAGVDEQFF. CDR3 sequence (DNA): TGTGCCAGCAGCGCAGGACTAGCGGGCGTGGATGAGCAGTTCTTC.

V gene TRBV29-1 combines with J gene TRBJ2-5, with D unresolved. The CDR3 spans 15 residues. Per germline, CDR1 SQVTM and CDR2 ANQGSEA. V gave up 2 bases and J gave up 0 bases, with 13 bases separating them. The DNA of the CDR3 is TGCAGCGTTGAAAGAGCCTTTGGGGACCAAGAGACCCAGTACTTC. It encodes CSVERAFGDQETQYF. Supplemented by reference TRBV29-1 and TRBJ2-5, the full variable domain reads SAVISQKPSRDICQRGTSLTIQCQVDSQVTMMFWYRQQPGQSLTLIATANQGSEATYESGFVIDKFPISRPNLTFSTLTVSNMSPEDSSIYLCSVERAFGDQETQYFGPGTRLLVL.

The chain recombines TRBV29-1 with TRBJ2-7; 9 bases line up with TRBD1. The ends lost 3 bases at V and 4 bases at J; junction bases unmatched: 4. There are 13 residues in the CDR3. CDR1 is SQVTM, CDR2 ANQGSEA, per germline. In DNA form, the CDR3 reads TGCAGCGTTGAGGGGGACAGGGAGTACGAGCAGTACTTC. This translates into CSVEGDREYEQYF.

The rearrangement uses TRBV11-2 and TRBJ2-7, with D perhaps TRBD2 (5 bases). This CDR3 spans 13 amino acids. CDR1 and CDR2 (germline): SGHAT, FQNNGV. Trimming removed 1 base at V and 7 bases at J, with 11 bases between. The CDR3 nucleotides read TGTGCCAGCAGCTTAGGGGGAGCCGGGGAGCAGTACTTC. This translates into CASSLGGAGEQYF.

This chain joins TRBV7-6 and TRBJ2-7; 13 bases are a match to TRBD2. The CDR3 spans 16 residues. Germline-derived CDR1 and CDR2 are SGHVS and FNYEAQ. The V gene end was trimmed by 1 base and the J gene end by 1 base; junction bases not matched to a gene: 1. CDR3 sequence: CASSLGTSGSSYEQYF. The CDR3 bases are TGTGCCAGCAGCTTAGGGACTAGCGGGAGTTCCTACGAGCAGTACTTC.

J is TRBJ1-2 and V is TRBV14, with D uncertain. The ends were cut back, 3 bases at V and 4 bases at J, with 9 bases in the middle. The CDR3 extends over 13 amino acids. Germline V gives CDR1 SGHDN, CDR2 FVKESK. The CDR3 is CASSQGRFYGYTF. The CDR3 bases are TGTGCCAGCAGCCAGGGCCGTTTCTATGGCTACACCTTC.

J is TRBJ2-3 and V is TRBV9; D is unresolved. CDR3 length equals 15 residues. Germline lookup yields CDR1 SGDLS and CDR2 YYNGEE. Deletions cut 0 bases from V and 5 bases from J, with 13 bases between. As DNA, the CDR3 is TGTGCCAGCAGCGTAGGGCCAGCCGAGTTAGATACGCAGTATTTT. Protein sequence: CASSVGPAELDTQYF.

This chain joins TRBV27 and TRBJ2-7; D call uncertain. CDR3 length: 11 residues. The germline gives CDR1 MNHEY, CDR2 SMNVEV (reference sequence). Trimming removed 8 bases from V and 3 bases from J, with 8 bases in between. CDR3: CASRTLYEQYF. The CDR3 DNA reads TGTGCCAGCCGGACCCTCTACGAGCAGTACTTC.

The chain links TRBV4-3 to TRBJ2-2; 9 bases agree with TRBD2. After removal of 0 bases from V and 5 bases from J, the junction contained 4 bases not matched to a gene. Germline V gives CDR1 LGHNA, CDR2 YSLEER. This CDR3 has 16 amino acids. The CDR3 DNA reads TGCGCCAGCAGCCAAGATAGCGGGAGTAGTACCGGGGAGCTGTTTTTT. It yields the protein CASSQDSGSSTGELFF.

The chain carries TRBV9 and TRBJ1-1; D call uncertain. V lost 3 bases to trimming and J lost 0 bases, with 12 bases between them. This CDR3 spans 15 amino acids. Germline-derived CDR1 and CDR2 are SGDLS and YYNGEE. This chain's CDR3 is CASSALERLNTEAFF. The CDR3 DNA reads TGTGCCAGCAGCGCGTTGGAGAGATTGAACACTGAAGCTTTCTTT.

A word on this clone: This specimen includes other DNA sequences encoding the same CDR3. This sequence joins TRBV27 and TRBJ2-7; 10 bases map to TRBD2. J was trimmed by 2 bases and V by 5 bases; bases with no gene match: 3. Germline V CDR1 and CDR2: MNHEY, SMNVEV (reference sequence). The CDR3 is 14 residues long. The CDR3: CASSPSGSPYEQYF. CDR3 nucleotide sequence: TGTGCCAGCAGTCCTAGCGGGAGCCCCTACGAGCAGTACTTC.

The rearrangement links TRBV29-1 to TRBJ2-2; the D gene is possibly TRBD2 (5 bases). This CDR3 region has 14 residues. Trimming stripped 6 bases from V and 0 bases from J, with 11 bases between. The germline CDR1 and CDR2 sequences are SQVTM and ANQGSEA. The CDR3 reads CSVGELTNTGELFF. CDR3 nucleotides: TGCAGCGTCGGGGAATTAACGAACACCGGGGAGCTGTTTTTT.

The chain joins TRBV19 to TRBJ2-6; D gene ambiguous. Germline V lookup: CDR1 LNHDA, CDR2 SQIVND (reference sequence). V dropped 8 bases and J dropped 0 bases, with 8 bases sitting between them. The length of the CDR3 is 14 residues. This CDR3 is CASGITSGANVLTF. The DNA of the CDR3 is TGTGCCAGTGGCATCACCTCTGGGGCCAACGTCCTGACTTTC.

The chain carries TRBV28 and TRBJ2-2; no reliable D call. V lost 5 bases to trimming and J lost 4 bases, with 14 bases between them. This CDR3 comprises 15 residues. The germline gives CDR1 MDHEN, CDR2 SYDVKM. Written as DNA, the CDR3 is TGTGCCAGCAGTCCTTTAAACGTGCCCACCGGGGAGCTGTTTTTT. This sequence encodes CASSPLNVPTGELFF.

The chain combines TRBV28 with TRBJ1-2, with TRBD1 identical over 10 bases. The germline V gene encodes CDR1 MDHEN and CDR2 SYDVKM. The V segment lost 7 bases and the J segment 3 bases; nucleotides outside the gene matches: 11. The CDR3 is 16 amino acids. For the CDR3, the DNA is TGTGCCAGCAAGGAATTAGACAGGGGGCGCGACTATGGCTACACCTTC. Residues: CASKELDRGRDYGYTF.

The CDR3 nucleotides are TGTGCCAGCACTAATAGCGGCTCTGGAAACACCATATATTTT. This codes for CASTNSGSGNTIYF. This rearrangement joins TRBV14 to TRBJ1-3; D unresolved. Deletions cut 7 bases from V and 0 bases from J, with 10 bases between. This CDR3 spans 14 amino acids. Germline-derived CDR1 and CDR2 are SGHDN and FVKESK.

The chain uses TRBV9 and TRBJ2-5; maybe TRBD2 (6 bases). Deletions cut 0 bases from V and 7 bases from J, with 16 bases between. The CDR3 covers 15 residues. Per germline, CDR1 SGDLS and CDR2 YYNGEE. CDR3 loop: CASSVGGGTLRTQYF. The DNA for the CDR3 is TGTGCCAGCAGCGTAGGAGGCGGGACTTTACGGACCCAGTACTTC.

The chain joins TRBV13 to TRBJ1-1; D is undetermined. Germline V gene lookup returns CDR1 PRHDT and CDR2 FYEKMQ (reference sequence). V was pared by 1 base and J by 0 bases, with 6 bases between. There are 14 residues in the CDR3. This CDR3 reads CASSLDGMNTEAFF. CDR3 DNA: TGTGCCAGCAGCTTAGACGGCATGAACACTGAAGCTTTCTTT.

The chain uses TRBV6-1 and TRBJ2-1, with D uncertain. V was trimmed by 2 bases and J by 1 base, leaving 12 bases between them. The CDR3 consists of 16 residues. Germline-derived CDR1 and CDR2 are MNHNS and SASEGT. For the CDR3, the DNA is TGTGCCAGCAGTGAATTAGGCTTCGGATCCTACAATGAGCAGTTCTTC. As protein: CASSELGFGSYNEQFF.

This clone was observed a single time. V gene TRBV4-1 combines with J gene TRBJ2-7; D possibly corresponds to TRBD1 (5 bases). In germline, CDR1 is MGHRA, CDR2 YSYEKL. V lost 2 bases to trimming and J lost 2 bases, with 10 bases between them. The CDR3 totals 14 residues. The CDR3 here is CASSQSQGTYEQYF. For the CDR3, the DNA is TGCGCCAGCAGCCAAAGCCAGGGTACCTACGAGCAGTACTTC.

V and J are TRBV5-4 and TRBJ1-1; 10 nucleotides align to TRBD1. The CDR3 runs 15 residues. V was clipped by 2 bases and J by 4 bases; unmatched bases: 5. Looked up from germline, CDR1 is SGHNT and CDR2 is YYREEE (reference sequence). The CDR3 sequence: CASSFPGQGFTEAFF. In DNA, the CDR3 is TGTGCCAGCAGCTTTCCGGGACAGGGGTTCACTGAAGCTTTCTTT.

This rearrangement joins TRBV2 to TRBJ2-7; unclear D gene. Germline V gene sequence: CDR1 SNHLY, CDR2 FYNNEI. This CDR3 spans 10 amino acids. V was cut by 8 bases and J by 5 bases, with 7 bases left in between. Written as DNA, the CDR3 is TGTGCCAGCTTTGGCAACGAGCAGTACTTC. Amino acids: CASFGNEQYF.

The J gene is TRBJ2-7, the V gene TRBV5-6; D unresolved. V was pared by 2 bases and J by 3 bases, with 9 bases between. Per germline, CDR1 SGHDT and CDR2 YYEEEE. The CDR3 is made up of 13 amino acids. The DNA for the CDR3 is TGTGCCAGCAGCTTAAATGGGGACTACGAGCAGTACTTC. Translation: CASSLNGDYEQYF.